This T cell receptor (beta chain) appears in the sequencing data of a study of T cell repertoires in cytomegalovirus infection. General observations from the study: Clonotype analysis showed dominance of the ex vivo response by HLA-C-restricted CMV-specific TCR beta clonotypes.

Each CDR3 protein is one row after TCRdb ran MiXCR on the reads. The profile covers 630,000 or so distinct CDR3 sequences, with 20% to 25% appearing a single time and 6.5% to 10% taken by the ten largest. With regard to this clonotype: Its antigen is currently unknown.

CDR1 and CDR2 (germline): SQVTM, ANQGSEA. The ends lost 7 bases at V and 4 bases at J; junction bases unmatched: 12. The CDR3 runs to 15 residues. This clonotype originated in a human donor in good health (CMV status not recorded). Some clones in this sample may be carry-over from other donors' samples. The sequenced material came from CD8+ T cells from PBMCs. The chain links TRBV29-1 to TRBJ2-2; 7 nucleotides agree with TRBD2. The CDR3 reads CSAPDGGSSTGELFF. The CDR3 nucleotides read TGCAGCGCCCCGGACGGGGGGTCGAGCACCGGGGAGCTGTTTTTT.